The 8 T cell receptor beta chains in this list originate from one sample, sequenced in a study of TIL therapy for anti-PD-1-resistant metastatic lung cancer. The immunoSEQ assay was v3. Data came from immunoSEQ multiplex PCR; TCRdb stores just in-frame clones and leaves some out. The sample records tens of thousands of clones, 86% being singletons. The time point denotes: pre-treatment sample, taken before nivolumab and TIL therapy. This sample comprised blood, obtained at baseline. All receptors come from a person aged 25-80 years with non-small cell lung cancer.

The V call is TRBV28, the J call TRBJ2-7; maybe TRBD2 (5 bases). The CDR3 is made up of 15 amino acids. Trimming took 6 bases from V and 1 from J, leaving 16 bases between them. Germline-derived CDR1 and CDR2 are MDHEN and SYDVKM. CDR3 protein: CASSSFGEPSYEQYF. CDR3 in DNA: TGTGCCAGCAGCTCTTTCGGGGAGCCGTCCTACGAGCAGTACTTC.

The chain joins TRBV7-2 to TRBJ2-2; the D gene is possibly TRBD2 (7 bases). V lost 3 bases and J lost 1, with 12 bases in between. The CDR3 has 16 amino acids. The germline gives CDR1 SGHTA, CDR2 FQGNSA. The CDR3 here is CASSFTGGRNTGELFF. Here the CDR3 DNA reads TGTGCCAGCAGCTTCACGGGGGGCCGGAACACCGGGGAGCTGTTTTTT.

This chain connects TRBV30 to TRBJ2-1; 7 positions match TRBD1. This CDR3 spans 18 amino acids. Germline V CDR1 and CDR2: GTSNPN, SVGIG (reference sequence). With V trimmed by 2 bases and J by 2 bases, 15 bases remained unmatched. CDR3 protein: CAWSRDRVPRGTYNEQFF. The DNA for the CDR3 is TGTGCCTGGAGTAGAGACAGGGTGCCCCGAGGGACCTACAATGAGCAGTTCTTC.

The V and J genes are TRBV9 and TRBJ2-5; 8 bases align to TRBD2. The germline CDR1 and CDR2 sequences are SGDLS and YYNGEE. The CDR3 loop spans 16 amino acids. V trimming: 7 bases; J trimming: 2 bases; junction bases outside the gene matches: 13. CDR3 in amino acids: CASGRGAGGGQETQYF. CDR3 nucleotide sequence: TGTGCCAGCGGCCGGGGGGCGGGAGGAGGACAAGAGACCCAGTACTTC.

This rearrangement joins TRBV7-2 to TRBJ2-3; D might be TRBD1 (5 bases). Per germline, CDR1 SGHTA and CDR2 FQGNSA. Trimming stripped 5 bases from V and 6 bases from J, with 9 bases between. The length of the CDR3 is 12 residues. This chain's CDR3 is CASSPAGDTQYF. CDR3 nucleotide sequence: TGTGCCAGCAGCCCAGCAGGGGATACGCAGTATTTT.

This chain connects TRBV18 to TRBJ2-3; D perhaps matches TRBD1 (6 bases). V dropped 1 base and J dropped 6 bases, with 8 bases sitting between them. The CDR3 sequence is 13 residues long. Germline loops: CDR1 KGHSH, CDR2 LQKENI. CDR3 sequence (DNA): TGTGCCAGCTCACCACTGAGGGGGGATACGCAGTATTTT. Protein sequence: CASSPLRGDTQYF.

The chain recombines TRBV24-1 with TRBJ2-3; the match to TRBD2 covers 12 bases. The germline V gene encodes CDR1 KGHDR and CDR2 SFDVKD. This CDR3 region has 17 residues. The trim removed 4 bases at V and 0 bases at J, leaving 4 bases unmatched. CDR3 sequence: CATSDPLAGGSTDTQYF. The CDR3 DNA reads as TGTGCCACCAGTGACCCCCTAGCGGGAGGGAGCACAGATACGCAGTATTTT.

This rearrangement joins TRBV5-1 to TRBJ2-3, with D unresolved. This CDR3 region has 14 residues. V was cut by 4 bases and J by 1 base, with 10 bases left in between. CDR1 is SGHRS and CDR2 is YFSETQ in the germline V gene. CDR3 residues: CASSPTTGTDTQYF. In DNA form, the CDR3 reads TGCGCCAGCAGCCCAACTACGGGCACAGATACGCAGTATTTT.